The 20 T cell receptor beta chains below were found in one sample sequenced in a study of T cells in Graves' hyperthyroidism and ophthalmopathy. RNA transcripts provided the source from which TCR beta CDR3 regions were amplified. With the HTBI primer set, the TCR CDR3 went through a first round of RT-PCR. MiXCR, applied by TCRdb to the multiplex PCR reads, yields one record per CDR3 protein. The sample contains approximately 300,000 distinct CDR3 sequences, roughly 17% of which appear only once. Sequenced: blood. The receptors originated from a man aged 30-40 years with Graves' hyperthyroidism.

This clonotype was detected many times. The genes are TRBV19 and TRBJ2-5, with a weak D call TRBD1 (7 bases). The CDR3 sequence is 14 residues long. V was pared by 6 bases and J by 5 bases, with 16 bases between. Germline V gene sequence: CDR1 LNHDA, CDR2 SQIVND (reference sequence). In DNA form, the CDR3 reads TGTGCCAGTAGATCCGGAGCAGGGGGGGAGACCCAGTACTTC. This translates into CASRSGAGGETQYF.

This clonotype was detected only a few times. The CDR3 here is CASSFVSGNTIYF. The DNA of the CDR3 is TGTGCCAGCAGCTTTGTCTCTGGAAACACCATATATTTT. The V gene is TRBV11-3, the J gene TRBJ1-3, with D unresolved. CDR1 SGHNT and CDR2 YENEEA come from the germline V gene. Trimming shortened V by 3 bases and J by 0 bases, and 3 bases separated the two germline ends. The CDR3 has 13 residues.

This clonotype has more than one count but fewer than ten. An end of the junction differs from the germline gene, which may be a read error. The chain is built from TRBV7-9 and TRBJ1-3; D is unresolved. This CDR3 is built from 16 residues. Germline assignment: CDR1 SEHNR and CDR2 FQNEAQ (reference sequence). The CDR3 region is CASKDRGLDSGNTIYF. The CDR3 nucleotides are TGTGCCAGCAAAGACCGAGGGCTGGACTCTGGAAACACAATATATTTT.

This clonotype has just a few counts. CDR3: CASRDRVHSGANVLTF. In DNA form, the CDR3 reads TGTGCCAGCCGGGACAGGGTGCACTCTGGGGCCAACGTCCTGACTTTC. This chain connects TRBV6-2 or TRBV6-3 to TRBJ2-6, with 9 bases matching TRBD1. With 8 bases clipped from V and 0 bases from J, the junction kept 5 bases outside the gene matches. Looked up from germline, CDR1 is MNHEY and CDR2 is SVGEGT. The CDR3 runs 16 residues.

This clonotype was counted ten times or more. V gene TRBV28 combines with J gene TRBJ1-2; D is ambiguous. Trimming removed 6 bases at V and 4 bases at J, with 6 bases between. The CDR3 is made up of 11 amino acids. CDR1 MDHEN and CDR2 SYDVKM come from the germline V gene. In DNA form, the CDR3 reads TGTGCCAGCAGGACTTCCTATGGCTACACCTTC. It encodes CASRTSYGYTF.

The CDR3: CAIRTEGYNEQFF. CDR3 DNA sequence: TGTGCCATCAGGACTGAGGGGTACAATGAGCAGTTCTTC. The rearrangement links TRBV10-3 to TRBJ2-1; D tentatively fits TRBD1 or TRBD2 (5 bases each). The CDR3 loop spans 13 amino acids. Germline loops: CDR1 ENHRY, CDR2 SYGVKD. V was trimmed by 6 bases and J by 4 bases, leaving 10 bases between them.

Note on this clonotype: A read error may account for a junction end that differs from germline. This chain connects TRBV20-1 to TRBJ1-2; no firm D call. The CDR3 sequence is 14 residues long. Germline-derived CDR1 and CDR2 are DFQATT and SNEGSKA (reference sequence). The CDR3 protein is CSARQPGSNYGCTF. The CDR3 DNA is TGCAGTGCTAGACAGCCGGGGTCCAACTATGGCTGCACCTTC.

This clonotype has just a few counts. The gene calls are TRBV3-1 and TRBJ2-7; D may match TRBD1 or TRBD2 (5 bases each). CDR1 is LGHDT and CDR2 is YNNKEL in the germline V gene (reference sequence). The CDR3 has 15 amino acids. The V end was cut by 4 bases, the J end by 6 bases, with 19 bases between. The CDR3 region has the DNA TGTGCCAGCAGCCTCGGGACCCAGGTACCCTCCGAGCAGTACTTC. Translation gives CASSLGTQVPSEQYF.

This clonotype was observed many times. The chain has TRBV20-1 and TRBJ2-7; no definite D call. Germline-derived CDR1 and CDR2 are DFQATT and SNEGSKA (reference sequence). The CDR3 consists of 13 residues. Between the trimmed V and J ends, which lost 0 bases and 2 bases, there was a span of 8 bases. CDR3 in amino acids: CSARDRRTYEQYF. The CDR3 nucleotides are TGCAGTGCTAGAGATCGCCGGACCTACGAGCAGTACTTC.

This clonotype was observed many times. The chain joins TRBV11-2 to TRBJ2-7; D is possibly TRBD2 (6 bases). The germline V gene encodes CDR1 SGHAT and CDR2 FQNNGV. Trimming took 6 bases from V and 9 from J, leaving 15 bases between them. The CDR3 length is 12 residues. As DNA, the CDR3 is TGTGCCAGCAGGAGTCGGGAGCGTCGGCAGTACTTC. This encodes CASRSRERRQYF.

The table lists this clonotype with many counts. V and J are TRBV2 and TRBJ2-3, with D perhaps matching TRBD1 (6 bases). This CDR3 region has 14 residues. V dropped 6 bases and J dropped 5 bases, with 15 bases sitting between them. From germline, CDR1 is SNHLY and CDR2 FYNNEI. CDR3 DNA: TGTGCCAGCAGCGAGGGGACAACAGGAGATACGCAGTATTTT. This translates into CASSEGTTGDTQYF.

This clonotype was observed many times. The chain joins TRBV11-2 to TRBJ2-5, with D perhaps being TRBD1 or TRBD2 (7 bases each). The V end was cut by 4 bases, the J end by 5 bases, with 23 bases between. From germline, CDR1 is SGHAT and CDR2 FQNNGV. The CDR3 consists of 17 residues. The CDR3 DNA sequence: TGTGCCAGCAGCTCTCCCAGGGGGAGGGCCAGAGCTGAGACCCAGTACTTC. Protein: CASSSPRGRARAETQYF.

This clonotype was seen ten or more times. The chain combines TRBV20-1 with TRBJ2-1; 7 positions match TRBD1. The junction had 10 bases not matched to a gene; V was cut back by 0 bases and J by 5 bases. The CDR3 has 16 residues. Germline V gives CDR1 DFQATT, CDR2 SNEGSKA (reference sequence). In DNA, the CDR3 is TGCAGTGCTAGAGATCCTGGGACAGAGAATAACAATGAGCAGTTCTTC. Its protein product is CSARDPGTENNNEQFF.

This clonotype was seen ten or more times. The V and J genes are TRBV12-3 or TRBV12-4 and TRBJ2-2, with 10 nucleotides matching TRBD2. The CDR3 is 16 amino acids. J gave up 6 bases and V 6 bases, and 10 bases lay outside the gene matches. The CDR3 bases are TGTGCCAGCAGCGTAAGCGGGAGGGCCCTGGCCGGGGAGCTGTTTTTT. Its translation: CASSVSGRALAGELFF.

With respect to this clonotype: This may be a read error, as it is one base from a much larger clone. The J gene is TRBJ1-5, the V gene TRBV30; the D is unclear. Germline CDR1 GTSNPN, CDR2 SVGIG (reference sequence). The CDR3 loop spans 13 amino acids. The CDR3 is CAWSVNSNQPRHF. In DNA form, the CDR3 reads TGTGCCTGGAGTGTGAATAGCAATCAGCCCCGGCATTTT.

At least ten counts were recorded for this clonotype. This chain uses TRBV18 with TRBJ1-2; TRBD1 aligns across 7 bases. Germline V gene lookup returns CDR1 KGHSH and CDR2 LQKENI. The CDR3 runs 12 residues. V lost 4 bases, J lost 6 bases, and 2 bases stayed unmatched. CDR3 sequence (DNA): TGTGCCAGCTCACGTGACAGGGATGGCTACACCTTC. It is translated as CASSRDRDGYTF.

The table lists this clonotype with many counts. V is TRBV30 and J is TRBJ2-7; D possibly corresponds to TRBD2 (6 bases). V lost 4 bases and J lost 5, with 12 bases in between. The CDR3 length is 12 residues. CDR1 is GTSNPN and CDR2 is SVGIG in the germline V gene (reference sequence). The CDR3 loop reads CAWTGGGNEQYF. The CDR3 DNA is TGTGCCTGGACGGGTGGGGGGAACGAGCAGTACTTC.

This clonotype has a count of ten or more. The chain is built from TRBV20-1 and TRBJ1-4; a possible D gene is TRBD1 (6 bases). The V gene lost 6 bases and the J gene lost 1 base, with 12 bases spanning the gap. This CDR3 contains 14 residues. CDR1 is DFQATT, CDR2 SNEGSKA, per germline (reference sequence). CDR3 sequence reads: CSAADRLTNEKLFF. As DNA, the CDR3 is TGCAGTGCAGCTGACAGGTTAACTAATGAAAAACTGTTTTTT.

This clonotype has a handful of counts. V and J are TRBV5-1 and TRBJ1-3, with TRBD1 as a possible D gene (6 bases). Trimming removed 3 bases at V and 0 bases at J, with 10 bases between. Germline V gene data show CDR1 as SGHRS and CDR2 as YFSETQ. The CDR3 totals 15 residues. CDR3 in amino acids: CASSYTGSSGNTIYF. The CDR3, as DNA: TGCGCCAGCAGCTATACAGGGTCCTCTGGAAACACCATATATTTT.

This clonotype has at least ten counts. The rearrangement joins TRBV27 to TRBJ2-7; TRBD2 might be the D (6 bases). V was cut by 6 bases and J by 2 bases, with 14 bases left in between. Germline loops: CDR1 MNHEY, CDR2 SMNVEV (reference sequence). The CDR3 spans 14 residues. The CDR3 is CASSVRDLAYEQYF. The CDR3, as DNA: TGTGCCAGCAGCGTTAGGGACTTAGCCTACGAGCAGTACTTC.